The clone carrying this T cell receptor beta chain was seen ten or more times. Its antigen remains unknown. This CDR3 is 11 amino acids long. Trimming took off 0 bases at V and 11 bases at J, with 7 bases between the two ends. CDR1 is SGHRS, CDR2 YFSETQ, per germline. The data are from a study of CD8 T cells in ankylosing spondylitis. Broader study findings: There was a TCR beta motif, made of fewer than 10 highly homologous variants, that appeared characteristic of ankylosing spondylitis blood. CD8+ disease-linked clones were present at relatively low frequencies in blood. Matched ankylosing spondylitis synovial fluid reportedly contained a significantly enriched population of disease-linked clones.

By quantitative 5'-RACE with molecular barcodes, the TCR beta libraries were made. From the 5' RACE reads, TCRdb called clonotypes with MiXCR, one entry per CDR3 protein. The sample has 200,000 to 300,000 distinct CDR3 sequences; roughly a tenth are singletons. The chain joins TRBV5-1 to TRBJ2-3; D unclear. Sequencing used blood, either unsorted or a sorted T cell fraction (not recorded which). The sequence derives from a male donor with ankylosing spondylitis or in good health (not recorded which). The CDR3, as DNA: TGCGCCAGCAGCTTGGGGATACAGCAGTATTTT. As protein: CASSLGIQQYF.